Sequencing of this T cell receptor beta chain was carried out in a study of vaccination and CD4 T cells after COVID-19. Study-level background: The study drew post-COVID samples a median about 95 days after diagnosis (range 35 to 161). SARS-CoV-2, HCoV-NL63, HCoV-OC43 and HCoV-229E supplied the overlapping spike peptides used to stimulate cells.

Sequencing of cultured CD4+ T cell DNA used the Oncomine TCR Beta short-read assay. One entry per CDR3 protein results from TCRdb running MiXCR on the PCR reads. Counted here are about 5,100 distinct CDR3 sequences, about 25% occurring once; the ten biggest clones make up about 25%. Germline CDR1 and CDR2: MDHEN and SYDVKM. This CDR3 contains 13 residues. V was clipped by 7 bases and J by 3 bases; unmatched bases: 4. General study points: Median numbers of SARS-CoV-2-reactive clonotypes increased from roughly 19 to 38 (not a significant change).

This clonotype was observed a few times. Its antigen is unidentified. As for treatment: 10-day PBMC culture with coronavirus spike peptide pools or control peptides (ViraFEST assay). Following a culture period (around ten days), negative selection was used to isolate CD4+ T cells. The material sequenced was CD4+ T cells from blood, cultured in vitro, taken after SARS-CoV-2 vaccination. This chain links TRBV28 with TRBJ2-7; 9 nucleotides line up with TRBD2. The clonotype was recovered from a human donor who had recovered from COVID-19. DNA for the CDR3: TGTGCCAGCAACCCAGCGGGAGGCTACGAGCAGTACTTC. Its protein is CASNPAGGYEQYF.